The rows below give T cell receptor beta chains drawn from one sample of a study of T cell changes during pregnancy in multiple sclerosis. Clones were read by immunoSEQ multiplex PCR, and TCRdb kept only the in-frame ones, dropping some. The sample includes approximately 41,000 clones, roughly 92% of them seen just once. Sample: CD4+ T cells from peripheral blood mononuclear cells, taken in the first trimester of pregnancy. Receptors originate from a female donor with multiple sclerosis, enrolled in a pregnancy study. CDR3s include the opening cysteine and the closing phenylalanine or tryptophan.

v_call	j_call	cdr3_aa
TRBV6-5	TRBJ2-7	CASSYRTMRVDEQYF
TRBV19	TRBJ1-5	CASSLRDRGNQPQHF
TRBV12-5	TRBJ2-1	CASGLSGVDEQFF
TRBV19	TRBJ1-3	CASSIKSGDGGTIYF
TRBV5-3	TRBJ1-1	CARSLEEQGVTEAFF
TRBV30	TRBJ2-7	CAWSWSSYEQYF
TRBV14	TRBJ2-3	CASSQVLPGLAKSTDTQYF
TRBV28	TRBJ1-2	CASSSQGVYPYGYTF
TRBV5-1	TRBJ1-1	CASSSPGGTEAFF
TRBV5-1	TRBJ2-3	CASSLGAGSTDTQYF
TRBV9	TRBJ2-3	CASSVASGSGGTDTQYF
TRBV10-3	TRBJ1-1	CAISGGTGMRGTEAFF
TRBV6-6	TRBJ2-7	CASSQGQNYEQYF
TRBV14	TRBJ2-7	CASSVGGRPYEQYF
TRBV9	TRBJ2-1	CASSVLPRREHYNEQFF